These T cell receptor beta chains were read from a single sample in a study of early T cells in non-severe SARS-CoV-2 infection. TCRdb re-analysed the 5' RACE reads in MiXCR, keeping a single row per CDR3 protein. The table records tens of thousands of distinct CDR3 sequences, about 12% of them present only once. The sample comprised whole blood. These receptors were collected from an adult who was a healthcare worker with PCR-confirmed SARS-CoV-2 infection or an uninfected control (not recorded which). Each CDR3 is given with its conserved first and last residue. Each record gives: D gene, clone size, J gene, V gene, CDR3 protein, CDR3 DNA. D genes are given only for firm matches. Size is omitted from some rows. Given values are once, few, many or a class for expanded clones.

>TRBD1|-|TRBJ2-2|TRBV7-7
CASSWTGRARELFF
TGTGCCAGCAGCTGGACAGGGAGAGCCAGGGAGCTGTTTTTT
>-|-|TRBJ1-2|TRBV29-1
CSVVEVYGYTF
TGCAGCGTTGTAGAAGTCTATGGCTACACCTTC
>TRBD1|-|TRBJ1-1|TRBV19
CASSTPTGGSLGAFF
TGTGCCAGTAGTACCCCGACAGGGGGAAGTCTAGGAGCTTTCTTT
>TRBD1|few|TRBJ2-2|TRBV7-3
CASSPGGANTGELFF
TGTGCCAGCAGCCCAGGGGGCGCGAACACCGGGGAGCTGTTTTTT
>TRBD1|few|TRBJ2-3|TRBV20-1
CSARDSSGTDTQYF
TGCAGTGCTCGGGACAGTTCAGGGACAGATACGCAGTATTTT
>TRBD1|many|TRBJ2-2|TRBV6-4
CASSGQGVGELFF
TGTGCCAGCAGTGGACAGGGGGTCGGGGAGCTGTTTTTT
>-|few|TRBJ2-6|TRBV6-4
CASSEEGAQVGANVLTF
TGTGCCAGCAGTGAGGAGGGGGCGCAAGTTGGGGCCAACGTCCTGACTTTC
>-|-|TRBJ2-5|TRBV15
CATSRDNGAGTQYF
TGTGCCACCAGCAGAGATAATGGGGCTGGGACCCAGTACTTC
>-|many|TRBJ2-7|TRBV29-1
CSGGTVYEQYF
TGCAGCGGGGGGACCGTCTACGAGCAGTACTTC
>-|few|TRBJ2-7|TRBV12-2
CASRSNSETYEQYF
TGTGCAAGTCGCTCTAACTCGGAGACCTACGAGCAGTACTTC
>-|many|TRBJ2-7|TRBV6-2/TRBV6-3
CASSLPTVTYEQYF
TGTGCCAGCAGCTTACCGACAGTCACCTACGAGCAGTACTTC
>-|-|TRBJ2-7|TRBV4-1
CASSQVGSYEQYF
TGCGCCAGCAGCCAAGTGGGGAGCTACGAGCAGTACTTC
>-|-|TRBJ2-7|TRBV28
CASSSLDTLQSRSETYEQYF
TGTGCCAGCAGTTCTTTAGACACTTTGCAAAGTCGGTCGGAGACCTACGAGCAGTACTTC
>-|many|TRBJ2-1|TRBV7-9
CASSFYRDQNVNEQFF
TGTGCCAGCAGTTTTTACCGGGACCAGAATGTCAATGAGCAGTTCTTC
>-|few|TRBJ2-1|TRBV7-3
CASSLATAKTKSSYNEQFF
TGTGCCAGCAGCTTGGCGACAGCCAAAACGAAGAGCTCCTACAATGAGCAGTTCTTC
>-|-|TRBJ1-1|TRBV29-1
CSGLTGTEAFF
TGCAGCGGTCTCACAGGGACTGAAGCTTTCTTT
>-|-|TRBJ2-7|TRBV4-1
CASSREAAYEQYF
TGCGCCAGCAGCCGAGAGGCAGCCTACGAGCAGTACTTC
>-|once|TRBJ1-4|TRBV5-5
CASSFGGKLFF
TGTGCCAGCAGCTTCGGAGGAAAACTGTTTTTT
>TRBD1|few|TRBJ2-2|TRBV2
CARGTGGINTGELFF
TGTGCCAGGGGGACAGGGGGGATCAACACCGGGGAGCTGTTTTTT
>-|many|TRBJ2-3|TRBV29-1
CSGSTRSDTQYF
TGCAGCGGATCTACCAGGTCTGATACGCAGTATTTT
>-|many|TRBJ2-2|TRBV11-2
CASRGMRTQVGELFF
TGTGCCAGCAGGGGGATGAGGACCCAAGTGGGGGAGCTGTTTTTT
>-|many|TRBJ2-7|TRBV12-3/TRBV12-4
CASSHQGYEQYF
TGTGCCAGCAGCCATCAGGGGTACGAGCAGTACTTC
>-|-|TRBJ2-1|TRBV7-6
CASSLAVTPVNEQFF
TGTGCCAGCAGCTTAGCGGTGACCCCAGTCAATGAGCAGTTCTTC
>TRBD1|many|TRBJ2-3|TRBV6-5
CASKKGQWASTDTQYF
TGTGCCAGCAAAAAGGGACAGTGGGCCAGCACAGATACGCAGTATTTT
>-|few|TRBJ1-4|TRBV20-1
CSAHVGGRGEKLFF
TGCAGTGCCCACGTGGGGGGGCGCGGGGAAAAACTGTTTTTT
>-|many|TRBJ1-1|TRBV6-1
CASSAWITEAFF
TGTGCCAGCAGTGCTTGGATCACTGAAGCTTTCTTT
>TRBD2|many|TRBJ2-1|TRBV11-2
CASRLWRGLDSNEQFF
TGTGCCAGCAGACTTTGGAGGGGACTAGATAGCAATGAGCAGTTCTTC
>-|-|TRBJ2-6|TRBV4-2
CASSQDPGRSSGANVLTF
TGTGCCAGCAGCCAAGACCCTGGCCGGAGCTCTGGGGCCAACGTCCTGACTTTC
>-|few|TRBJ1-6|TRBV28
CASSFRGSGSPLHF
TGTGCCAGCAGTTTTCGCGGGAGCGGATCACCCCTCCACTTT
>-|-|TRBJ1-4|TRBV29-1
CSAGDRSEKLFF
TGCAGCGCCGGCGACCGGTCGGAAAAACTGTTTTTT
>-|few|TRBJ1-3|TRBV20-1
CSAPLSGNTIYF
TGCAGTGCCCCGCTCTCTGGAAACACCATATATTTT
>-|many|TRBJ2-7|TRBV7-9
CASTPTASYEQYF
TGTGCCAGCACTCCAACGGCCTCCTACGAGCAGTACTTC
>-|-|TRBJ1-2|TRBV28
CASSALYGYTF
TGTGCCAGCAGTGCCCTCTATGGCTACACCTTC
>-|many|TRBJ2-7|TRBV5-1
CASSLPGAGEQYF
TGCGCCAGCAGCTTGCCGGGGGCCGGCGAGCAGTACTTC
>-|many|TRBJ2-1|TRBV14
CASSHLGGVSYNEQFF
TGTGCCAGCAGCCACCTCGGTGGGGTTTCCTACAATGAGCAGTTCTTC